What follows are 27 T cell receptor beta chains derived from one specimen sequenced in a study of T cells in Graves' hyperthyroidism and ophthalmopathy. Amplified TCR beta CDR3 regions derived from RNA transcripts. HTBI primers drove first-round RT-PCR of the TCR CDR3. TCRdb independently ran MiXCR on the multiplex PCR reads; one entry per CDR3 protein. The sample has 200,000 to 300,000 distinct CDR3 sequences, about 17% seen once. Sequenced sample: blood. The receptors derive from a woman under 30 with Graves' ophthalmopathy.

This clonotype came up many times. The J gene is TRBJ1-3, the V gene TRBV27; D call uncertain. V gave up 4 bases and J gave up 2 bases, with 12 bases separating them. Germline-derived CDR1 and CDR2 are MNHEY and SMNVEV (reference sequence). This CDR3 is 15 amino acids long. CDR3 sequence reads: CASSSFVGPGNTIYF. DNA for the CDR3: TGTGCCAGCAGTTCCTTTGTGGGTCCTGGAAACACCATATATTTT.

This clonotype showed up many times. This rearrangement joins TRBV4-3 to TRBJ2-1; no definite D call. Per germline, CDR1 LGHNA and CDR2 YSLEER. This CDR3 comprises 16 residues. The V end lost 0 bases, the J end lost 3 bases, and 12 bases lay between the germline ends. CDR3 protein: CASSQDWGTVYNEQFF. CDR3 nucleotides: TGCGCCAGCAGCCAAGATTGGGGAACCGTCTACAATGAGCAGTTCTTC.

This rearrangement joins TRBV9 to TRBJ2-2; 10 bases map to TRBD2. CDR3 length: 17 amino acids. Per the germline V gene, CDR1 is SGDLS and CDR2 is YYNGEE. V lost 2 bases to trimming and J lost 5 bases; unmatched junction nucleotides: 9. For the CDR3, the DNA is TGTGCCAGCAGCGTTCAACTAGCGGGGATGATAACCGGGGAGCTGTTTTTT. It encodes CASSVQLAGMITGELFF.

The chain recombines TRBV7-3 with TRBJ2-1; 13 bases fit TRBD2. Per the germline V gene, CDR1 is SGHTA and CDR2 is FQGTGA. The CDR3 spans 17 residues. Germline trimming cut 1 base from V and 4 bases from J; bases unmatched to any gene: 4. In nucleotides, the CDR3 is TGTGCCAGCAGCTTAAGTCCGACTAGCGGGGGGTACAATGAGCAGTTCTTC. Encoded protein: CASSLSPTSGGYNEQFF.

This clonotype showed up just a few times. This rearrangement joins TRBV4-3 to TRBJ2-3, with 8 bases that match TRBD1. With V trimmed by 4 bases and J by 1 base, 7 bases remained unmatched. The CDR3 covers 16 residues. Looked up from germline, CDR1 is LGHNA and CDR2 is YSLEER. As DNA, the CDR3 is TGCGCCAGCAGCCCCCTGACAGGGGTAGGCACAGATACGCAGTATTTT. Translated, it gives CASSPLTGVGTDTQYF.

This clonotype was seen ten or more times. The J gene is TRBJ2-1, the V gene TRBV4-2, with no clear D. Germline V gives CDR1 LGHNA, CDR2 YNFKEQ. The V gene lost 2 bases and the J gene lost 6 bases, with 5 bases spanning the gap. The CDR3 contains 12 residues. The CDR3: CASSQRGNEQFF. CDR3 nucleotide sequence: TGTGCCAGCAGCCAACGTGGCAATGAGCAGTTCTTC.

With respect to this clonotype: The junction and the germline gene differ at one end; a read error may be behind it. The rearrangement joins TRBV12-3 or TRBV12-4 to TRBJ1-1; weak D call: TRBD1 (5 bases). The CDR3 length is 13 residues. The CDR3 sequence is CARSFGGSTEAFF. The DNA for the CDR3 is TGTGCCAGAAGTTTTGGGGGGAGCACTGAAGCTTTCTTT.

This clonotype was seen a few times. The chain links TRBV15 to TRBJ1-6; weak D call: TRBD1 (6 bases). V was pared by 2 bases and J by 8 bases, with 7 bases between. CDR3 length: 13 residues. Germline V lookup: CDR1 LNHNV, CDR2 YYDKDF (reference sequence). CDR3 in amino acids: CATSRWTDSPLHF. The CDR3 DNA follows: TGTGCCACCAGCAGATGGACAGATTCACCCCTCCACTTT.

In its sample, this clonotype was seen many times. The chain employs TRBV4-2 and TRBJ2-7, with a possible D match to TRBD1 (6 bases). The CDR3 sequence is 15 residues long. Trimming took off 0 bases at V and 3 bases at J, with 12 bases between the two ends. In germline, CDR1 is LGHNA, CDR2 YNFKEQ. This CDR3 is CASSQDRGQYYEQYF. The DNA for the CDR3 is TGTGCCAGCAGCCAAGATAGAGGACAGTACTACGAGCAGTACTTC.

This clonotype has ten or more counts. This chain uses TRBV20-1 with TRBJ2-7; 7 bases are shared with TRBD2. The CDR3 extends over 13 amino acids. Germline CDR1 is DFQATT and CDR2 is SNEGSKA (reference sequence). The V segment lost 6 bases and the J segment 4 bases; nucleotides outside the gene matches: 9. The CDR3 sequence is CSAQGGGGYEQYF. In DNA, the CDR3 is TGCAGTGCCCAAGGCGGGGGAGGGTACGAGCAGTACTTC.

This clonotype was seen many times. The rearrangement links TRBV5-1 to TRBJ2-3, with D possibly being TRBD1 or TRBD2 (6 bases each). The length of the CDR3 is 15 residues. Trimming took off 7 bases at V and 6 bases at J, with 21 bases between the two ends. Germline V gene data show CDR1 as SGHRS and CDR2 as YFSETQ. CDR3 protein: CASRGTPTFSDTQYF. Here the CDR3 DNA reads TGCGCCAGCCGGGGGACACCCACCTTTTCGGATACGCAGTATTTT.

This clonotype was observed at least ten times. The chain combines TRBV29-1 with TRBJ2-5; no definite D call. The CDR3 is 12 residues long. The V gene lost 2 bases and the J gene lost 5 bases, with 9 bases spanning the gap. CDR1 SQVTM and CDR2 ANQGSEA come from the germline V gene. The CDR3 coding sequence is TGCAGCGTTGAAAGGGTTGGGGAGACCCAGTACTTC. Translating it yields CSVERVGETQYF.

The CDR3 is CASRGGQQNTEAFF. CDR3 bases: TGTGCCAGCAGGGGGGGGCAGCAGAACACTGAAGCTTTCTTT. The chain couples TRBV7-9 to TRBJ1-1; D possibly corresponds to TRBD1 (6 bases). The V end lost 6 bases, the J end lost 1 base, and 12 bases lay between the germline ends. The germline CDR1 and CDR2 sequences are SEHNR and FQNEAQ (reference sequence). This CDR3 spans 14 amino acids.

Many counts were recorded for this clonotype. The chain couples TRBV30 to TRBJ2-7, with 10 positions matching TRBD2. Germline trimming cut 2 bases from V and 5 bases from J; bases unmatched to any gene: 3. The germline gives CDR1 GTSNPN, CDR2 SVGIG (reference sequence). This CDR3 region has 13 residues. This CDR3 reads CAWSLTSGDEQYF. CDR3 in DNA: TGTGCCTGGAGTCTTACTAGCGGGGACGAGCAGTACTTC.

This clonotype was observed at least ten times. V is TRBV28 and J is TRBJ2-2, with 9 bases identical to TRBD1. Losses at the gene ends were 8 bases for V and 6 bases for J; bases not matched to a gene: 10. Germline lookup yields CDR1 MDHEN and CDR2 SYDVKM. The CDR3 has 15 amino acids. Here the CDR3 reads CASSPGQGGAGELFF. The CDR3 nucleotides are TGTGCCAGCTCTCCGGGACAGGGAGGAGCCGGGGAGCTGTTTTTT.

A remark on this clonotype: This may stem from a read error, because a much larger clone lies one nucleotide away. As DNA, the CDR3 is TGCAGCGTTGAGAAAGGGTACAATGTGCAGTTCTTC. Its translation is CSVEKGYNVQFF. The chain links TRBV29-1 to TRBJ2-1; D unresolved. The CDR3 is 12 residues long. Germline assignment: CDR1 SQVTM and CDR2 ANQGSEA.

In this sample, this clonotype turned up many times. The J gene is TRBJ2-1, the V gene TRBV7-2, with D tentatively TRBD2 (6 bases). V was shortened by 4 bases and J by 0 bases, with 16 bases between the two germline ends. CDR1 SGHTA and CDR2 FQGNSA come from the germline V gene. This CDR3 comprises 17 residues. CDR3: CASSSAFAGSSYNEQFF. The CDR3 DNA is TGTGCCAGCAGCTCCGCCTTTGCGGGGAGCTCCTACAATGAGCAGTTCTTC. Together with reference TRBV7-2 and TRBJ2-1, the CDR3 gives the full variable domain: GAGVSQSPSNKVTEKGKDVELRCDPISGHTALYWYRQSLGQGLEFLIYFQGNSAPDKSGLPSDRFSAERTGGSVSTLTIQRTQQEDSAVYLCASSSAFAGSSYNEQFFGPGTRLTVL.

This clonotype occurred many times. The chain carries TRBV20-1 and TRBJ2-7, with D maybe TRBD2 (5 bases). This CDR3 has 14 residues. Germline CDR1 is DFQATT and CDR2 is SNEGSKA (reference sequence). In DNA form, the CDR3 reads TGCAGCGGCTACGACCAAGGGAGCTCCTACGAGCAGTACTTC. Residues: CSGYDQGSSYEQYF.

V usage is TRBV6-1 and J usage is TRBJ1-5, with 8 bases lining up with TRBD1. The germline V gene has CDR1 MNHNS and CDR2 SASEGT. J was trimmed by 5 bases and V by 6 bases; bases with no gene match: 3. This CDR3 contains 13 residues. The CDR3: CASSGTGDQPQHF. CDR3 nucleotides: TGTGCCAGCAGCGGGACAGGCGATCAGCCCCAGCATTTT.

This clonotype was seen at least ten times. The gene calls are TRBV4-1 and TRBJ2-3; D is possibly TRBD2 (6 bases). Trimming took off 1 base at V and 5 bases at J, with 13 bases between the two ends. This CDR3 is 15 amino acids long. Germline V gene data show CDR1 as MGHRA and CDR2 as YSYEKL. CDR3 amino acids: CASSQGWRDGDTQYF. In DNA form, the CDR3 reads TGCGCCAGCAGCCAAGGTTGGAGGGATGGAGATACGCAGTATTTT.

Many counts were recorded for this clonotype. The J gene is TRBJ2-5, the V gene TRBV2, with D unclear. From germline, CDR1 is SNHLY and CDR2 FYNNEI. V was clipped by 5 bases and J by 2 bases, with 12 bases between them. The CDR3 totals 14 residues. DNA of the CDR3: TGTGCCAGCAGTTTCCCCACTCAACAAGAGACCCAGTACTTC. Its translation is CASSFPTQQETQYF.

Remarks on this clonotype: A read error may be the cause here, since a much bigger clone is one base away. The chain couples TRBV2 to TRBJ2-2, with 13 bases matching TRBD2. Losses at the gene ends were 6 bases for V and 7 bases for J; bases not matched to a gene: 5. Looked up from germline, CDR1 is SNHLY and CDR2 is FYNNEI. The CDR3 totals 15 residues. As DNA, the CDR3 is TGTGCCAGCAGGAGGACTAGCGGGAGCGGCGGGGAGCTGTTTTTT. Translation gives CASRRTSGSGGELFF.

J is TRBJ2-7 and V is TRBV18; tentative D call: TRBD2 (5 bases). The germline CDR1 and CDR2 sequences are KGHSH and LQKENI. With 6 bases removed from V and 2 bases from J, the gap between germline ends came to 17 bases. The CDR3 has 15 residues. The chain's CDR3 is CASSPTLSGTYEQYF. For the CDR3, the DNA is TGTGCCAGCTCGCCAACCCTGAGCGGCACCTACGAGCAGTACTTC.

This clonotype came up many times. The genes are TRBV7-3 and TRBJ2-5, with D perhaps matching TRBD2 (6 bases). The germline gives CDR1 SGHTA, CDR2 FQGTGA. The length of the CDR3 is 13 residues. V was clipped by 5 bases and J by 2 bases, with 9 bases between them. CDR3 coding DNA: TGTGCCAGCAGCACAGGAGGGCAAGAGACCCAGTACTTC. It codes for CASSTGGQETQYF.

The chain couples TRBV20-1 to TRBJ2-1; the match to TRBD2 covers 11 bases. The CDR3 spans 17 residues. Germline V gene sequence: CDR1 DFQATT, CDR2 SNEGSKA (reference sequence). V gave up 1 base and J gave up 1 base; unmatched junction bases: 6. The CDR3 loop is CSARGGLAEGSYNEQFF. The CDR3, as DNA: TGCAGTGCTAGAGGGGGACTAGCGGAGGGTTCCTACAATGAGCAGTTCTTC.

In this sample, this clonotype turned up many times. The chain uses TRBV29-1 and TRBJ1-4, with a tentative D call TRBD1 (5 bases). The germline V gene encodes CDR1 SQVTM and CDR2 ANQGSEA. The V and J ends lost 1 base and 8 bases respectively, with 11 bases between them. CDR3 length: 13 amino acids. CDR3 sequence reads: CSVEGGLKEKLFF. The DNA of the CDR3 is TGCAGCGTTGAAGGGGGCTTGAAGGAAAAACTGTTTTTT.

In this sample, this clonotype turned up many times. As DNA, the CDR3 is TGTGCCAGTAGGATACAGGGGGGGGGGACTGAAGCTTTCTTT. Translated: CASRIQGGGTEAFF. The V and J genes are TRBV19 and TRBJ1-1; 8 bases align to TRBD1. Germline CDR1 and CDR2: LNHDA and SQIVND (reference sequence). Unmatched junction bases numbered 8, after V lost 6 bases and J lost 5 bases. The CDR3 has 14 residues.